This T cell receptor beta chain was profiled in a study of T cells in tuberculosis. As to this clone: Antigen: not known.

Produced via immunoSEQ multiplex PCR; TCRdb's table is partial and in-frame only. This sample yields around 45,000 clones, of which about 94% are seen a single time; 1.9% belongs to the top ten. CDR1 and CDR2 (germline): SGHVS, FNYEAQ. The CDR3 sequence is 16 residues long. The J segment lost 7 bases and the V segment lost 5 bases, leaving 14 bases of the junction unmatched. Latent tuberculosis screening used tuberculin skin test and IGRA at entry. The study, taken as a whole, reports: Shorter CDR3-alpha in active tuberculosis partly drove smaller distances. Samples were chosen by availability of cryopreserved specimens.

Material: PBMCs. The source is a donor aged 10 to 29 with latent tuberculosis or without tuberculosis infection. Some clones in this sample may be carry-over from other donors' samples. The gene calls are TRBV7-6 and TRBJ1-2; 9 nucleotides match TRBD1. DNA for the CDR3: TGTGCCAGCAGCCCAGCCCCAACAGGGGGCGCGTTTGGCTACACCTTC. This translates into CASSPAPTGGAFGYTF.